This T cell receptor (beta chain) was sequenced in a study of shared clonotypes between healthy human individuals. In regard to this clone: Its antigen is not identified.

The CDR3 contains 15 residues. Trimming removed 5 bases at V and 8 bases at J, with 19 bases between. Per the germline V gene, CDR1 is MNHEY and CDR2 is SVGAGI. For each subset, genomic DNA was distributed in equal portions over several immunoSEQ plates. Only in-frame clones appear in the TCRdb table, and some are missing; sequencing was by immunoSEQ multiplex PCR. The top ten clones hold more than 0.3% of a sample with about 600,000 clones, 98% of them seen once. Naive CD8 cells comprised CD45RO-negative, CCR7-positively selected cells, excluding terminally differentiated effector memory CD45RA+ cells. Study conclusions and caveats: The researchers took only blood, and tissue repertoires probably look different.

Sequenced material: naive CD8+ T cells sorted from blood. The source is a man between 25 and 39 years old in good health. This chain joins TRBV6-5 and TRBJ2-1; D gene ambiguous. CDR3 region: CASSLMGPSPDEQFF. In DNA form, the CDR3 reads TGTGCCAGCAGTCTAATGGGCCCGAGTCCCGATGAGCAGTTCTTC.